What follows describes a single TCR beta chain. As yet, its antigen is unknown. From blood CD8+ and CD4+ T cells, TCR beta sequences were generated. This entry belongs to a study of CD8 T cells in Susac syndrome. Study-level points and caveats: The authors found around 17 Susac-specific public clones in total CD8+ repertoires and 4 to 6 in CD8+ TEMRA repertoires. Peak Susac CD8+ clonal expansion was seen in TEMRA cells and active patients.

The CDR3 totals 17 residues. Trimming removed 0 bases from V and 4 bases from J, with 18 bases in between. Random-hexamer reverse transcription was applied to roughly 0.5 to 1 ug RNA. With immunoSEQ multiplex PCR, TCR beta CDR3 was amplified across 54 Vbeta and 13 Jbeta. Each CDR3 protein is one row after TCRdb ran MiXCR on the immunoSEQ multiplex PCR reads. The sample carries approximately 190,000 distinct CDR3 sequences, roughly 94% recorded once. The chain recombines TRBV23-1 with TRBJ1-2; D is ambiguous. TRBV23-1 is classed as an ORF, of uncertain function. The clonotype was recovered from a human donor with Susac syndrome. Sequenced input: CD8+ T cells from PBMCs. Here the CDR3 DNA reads TGCGCCAGCAGTCAATCGTTCGGCCCGCGTTGGCTCTATGGCTACACCTTC. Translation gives CASSQSFGPRWLYGYTF.